The subject of this entry is one T cell receptor (beta chain). Its antigen specificity is not known. It has no much larger one-base neighbor in the sample; base qualities were not kept. These data are taken from a study of shared clonotypes between healthy human individuals (dated by TCRdb to the early 2020s). Broadly, across the study: The cohort included three men and a couple of women between 18 and 49 years of age. For each donor, three plates each were used for CD4 naive and CD4 memory, two plates were used for CD8 naive, and one plate was used for CD8 memory. The study deeply sequenced blood TCR repertoires of roughly five healthy adults to estimate repertoire size and the extent of clonotype sharing between individuals. Libraries were prepared and TCR repertoires were sequenced by different laboratories using diverse techniques, in order to increase sequencing depth and limit assay-specific biases. Leukapheresis yielded between about 0.94 and 9.5 billion PBMCs per donor.

TCR CDR3 regions were amplified from genomic DNA by multiplex PCR using the deep immunoSEQ assay. Extracted genomic DNA from each cell subset was distributed evenly across all wells of several immunoSEQ 96-well plates, and each plate was treated as a replicate. For sorted subsets, around 200 ng genomic DNA, equal to 30,000 to 35,000 T cell genomes, was loaded into each replicate PCR. Purified libraries were measured with a Qubit 3.0 fluorometer, size-checked on a Bioanalyzer 2100, and measured again with the KAPA Library Quantification kit. Each immunoSEQ 96-well plate was sequenced on its own single-read 150-cycle Illumina NextSeq 550 flow cell. The authors processed their data as follows. Because only junctional sequences without quality scores were contained in the immunoSEQ output, filtering matching that applied to full-length reads could not be performed. To assign V/J genes and CDR3, sequences were annotated against IMGT germline references using PyIR, a Python wrapper for IgBLAST v1.9. Any read was removed if the V/J assignment was weak (E-value above 1e-6), the CDR3 was missing, or the read contained stop codons, out-of-frame junctions, or ambiguous translated residues. V3J clonotypes were defined as sequences sharing an identical inferred V gene, J gene, and CDR3 amino acid sequence. Percentage overlap between repertoires was calculated by dividing the number of shared unique clonotypes by the size of the smaller repertoire. RTK rarefaction, the Chao1 estimator, and Recon v2.1 estimates of unobserved clonotypes were used to assess repertoire richness. OLGA was used to compute generation probabilities for all TCRbeta clonotypes that the gDNA method yielded from a handful of donors. TCRdb holds this immuneACCESS table with in-frame rearrangements only. Some clones are missing; in checked studies, unresolved V genes explain under half, and the rest has no known cause. V and J calls plus clone size are reproduced from that table; the DNA served to infer D and trimming. For this sample the table gives about a million clones, of which around 77% were detected only once. 0.89% of the sample is held by the ten biggest clonotypes.

The donors were healthy, HIV-negative adults who had no recently reported acute infections or vaccinations. Every donor was a Caucasian adult residing in Nashville, Tennessee, USA. Magnetic negative selection was used to enrich CD4+ T cells, after which naive cells were positively selected on CD45RA and the negative fraction became the memory subset. Blood was obtained by leukapheresis, after which PBMCs were separated by Ficoll-Histopaque density gradient centrifugation and cryopreserved in liquid nitrogen vapor phase. Purity and quantity of every magnetically sorted T cell population were checked by analytical flow cytometry. Each sorted fraction had its genomic DNA isolated and then quantified by UV absorbance on a Nanodrop 2000c. Here is what the overall study found, with its caveats: Based on pairwise subsampling, the degree of clonotype sharing among donors was expected to be affected by sequencing depth. Clonotypes shared by all four sorted-subset donors showed higher generation probabilities than non-shared clonotypes. Rarefaction of sorted-subset datasets indicated incomplete sequencing despite the large sequencing depth. Only blood was sampled, and tissue TCR repertoires likely differ from those in blood. Approximately 4.8% of naive CD4, 3.5% of naive CD8, approximately 2.2% of memory CD4, and approximately 0.4% of memory CD8 clonotypes were shared across several donors. Because the study included a small number of donors, the genetic and exposure-history diversity represented was limited. Naive subsets generally had larger estimated clonotype richness than memory subsets.

Trimming takes 0 bases off V and 7 bases off J; junction bases not matched to a gene: 5. CDR1 SGHRS and CDR2 YFSETQ were looked up in the germline V gene. From the cysteine through the phenylalanine, the CDR3 covers 15 amino acids. Only the CDR3 region is kept as DNA, spanning 45 bases read in frame from base 1. The specimen was memory CD4+ T cells from PBMCs. Interpreted using the paper, the cell subset or site label stands for: CD45RA-negative fraction. The rearrangement joined TRBV5-1 to TRBJ2-1; the central 9 bases match TRBD2. The source of this sequence is a man aged 18 to 30 in good health. Some clones in this sample may be carry-over from other donors' samples. The CDR3 corresponds to CASSLELAGKNEQFF. The DNA is TGCGCCAGCAGCTTGGAGCTAGCGGGAAAGAATGAGCAGTTCTTC.